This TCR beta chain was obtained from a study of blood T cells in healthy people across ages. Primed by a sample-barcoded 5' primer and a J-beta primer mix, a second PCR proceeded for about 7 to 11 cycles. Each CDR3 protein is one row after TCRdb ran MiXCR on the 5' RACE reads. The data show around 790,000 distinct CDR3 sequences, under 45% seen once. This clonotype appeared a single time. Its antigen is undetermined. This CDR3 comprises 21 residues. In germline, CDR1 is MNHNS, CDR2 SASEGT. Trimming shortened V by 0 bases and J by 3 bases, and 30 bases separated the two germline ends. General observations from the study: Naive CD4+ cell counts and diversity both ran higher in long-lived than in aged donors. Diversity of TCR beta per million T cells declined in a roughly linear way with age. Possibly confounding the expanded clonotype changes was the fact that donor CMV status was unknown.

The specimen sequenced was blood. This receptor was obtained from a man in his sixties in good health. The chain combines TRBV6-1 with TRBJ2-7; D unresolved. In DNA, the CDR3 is TGTGCCAGCAGTGAAGCGTACGCCCCACGCTCCTGGACGGGCAGATACTACGAGCAGTACTTC. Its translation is CASSEAYAPRSWTGRYYEQYF.